The 3 T cell receptor beta chains presented below share a single source sample, sequenced in a study of cytomegalovirus exposure and HLA in healthy donors. PCR primers comprised 60 Vbeta and 13 Jbeta primers. The protocol was immunoSEQ multiplex PCR, while the TCRdb copy is restricted to in-frame clones and leaves out a portion. The repertoire holds 85,000 to 120,000 clones, with around four fifths as singletons. Input material: PBMCs. The receptors come from a man aged 50 to 60 in good health and CMV-seronegative.

The genes are TRBV27 and TRBJ2-6; tentative D call: TRBD2 (6 bases). Trimming stripped 4 bases from V and 0 bases from J, with 16 bases between. Germline-derived CDR1 and CDR2 are MNHEY and SMNVEV (reference sequence). The CDR3 spans 18 residues. The CDR3 DNA reads as TGTGCCAGCAGTTCCCGCTGGGGGGACTCCTCTGGGGCCAACGTCCTGACTTTC. This sequence encodes CASSSRWGDSSGANVLTF.

The V call is TRBV7-8, the J call TRBJ2-7; 9 nucleotides align to TRBD2. With V trimmed by 3 bases and J by 0 bases, 6 bases remained unmatched. The length of the CDR3 is 16 residues. Germline-derived CDR1 and CDR2 are SGHVS and FQNEAQ. The CDR3 nucleotides read TGTGCCAGCAGCTTGGGACTAGCCCCACTCTCCTACGAGCAGTACGTC. Translation gives CASSLGLAPLSYEQYV.

The rearrangement joins TRBV5-1 to TRBJ1-1; a weak D match, TRBD1 (5 bases). The CDR3 has 14 residues. V dropped 6 bases and J dropped 4 bases, with 16 bases sitting between them. The germline V gene encodes CDR1 SGHRS and CDR2 YFSETQ. The CDR3, as DNA: TGCGCCAGCACTTACCCAGGGTCTACCACTGAAGCTTTCTTT. Translated: CASTYPGSTTEAFF.